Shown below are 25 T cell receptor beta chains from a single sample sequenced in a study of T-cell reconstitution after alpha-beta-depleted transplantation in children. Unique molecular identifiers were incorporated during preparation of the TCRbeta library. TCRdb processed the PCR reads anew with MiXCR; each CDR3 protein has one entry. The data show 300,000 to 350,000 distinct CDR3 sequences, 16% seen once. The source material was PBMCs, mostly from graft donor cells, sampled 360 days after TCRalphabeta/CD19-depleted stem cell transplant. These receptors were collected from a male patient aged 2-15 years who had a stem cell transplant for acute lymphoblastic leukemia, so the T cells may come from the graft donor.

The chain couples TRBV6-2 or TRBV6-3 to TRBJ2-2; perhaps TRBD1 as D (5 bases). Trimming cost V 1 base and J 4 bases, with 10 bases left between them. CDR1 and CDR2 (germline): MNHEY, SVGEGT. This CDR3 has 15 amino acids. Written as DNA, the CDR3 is TGTGCCAGCAGTTACTACAGGACCGGCACCGGGGAGCTGTTTTTT. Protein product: CASSYYRTGTGELFF.

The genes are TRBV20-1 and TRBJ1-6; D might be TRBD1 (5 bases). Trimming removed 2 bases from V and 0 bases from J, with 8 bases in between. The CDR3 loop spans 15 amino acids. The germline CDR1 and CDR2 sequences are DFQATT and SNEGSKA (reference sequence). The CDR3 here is CSARQGSSYNSPLHF. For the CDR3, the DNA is TGCAGTGCTAGACAGGGCAGCTCCTATAATTCACCCCTCCACTTT.

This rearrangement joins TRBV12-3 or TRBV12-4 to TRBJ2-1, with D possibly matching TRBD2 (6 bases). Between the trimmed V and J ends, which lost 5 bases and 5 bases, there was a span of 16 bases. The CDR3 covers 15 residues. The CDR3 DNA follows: TGTGCCAGCAGTCTGACGCGGGGCATCAACAATGAGCAGTTCTTC. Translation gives CASSLTRGINNEQFF.

This CDR3 reads CAISEAGTGTGTDTQYF. For the CDR3, the DNA is TGTGCCATCAGTGAGGCGGGGACAGGGACCGGGACAGATACGCAGTATTTT. This chain uses TRBV10-3 with TRBJ2-3; TRBD1 agrees at 9 bases. This CDR3 comprises 17 residues. The ends lost 2 bases at V and 3 bases at J; junction bases unmatched: 9. CDR1 ENHRY and CDR2 SYGVKD come from the germline V gene.

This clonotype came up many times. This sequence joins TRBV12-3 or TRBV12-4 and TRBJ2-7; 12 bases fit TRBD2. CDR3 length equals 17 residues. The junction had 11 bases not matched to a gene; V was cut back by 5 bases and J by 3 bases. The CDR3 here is CASSPGLAGLTYYEQYF. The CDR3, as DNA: TGTGCCAGCAGTCCCGGACTAGCGGGGCTAACTTACTACGAGCAGTACTTC.

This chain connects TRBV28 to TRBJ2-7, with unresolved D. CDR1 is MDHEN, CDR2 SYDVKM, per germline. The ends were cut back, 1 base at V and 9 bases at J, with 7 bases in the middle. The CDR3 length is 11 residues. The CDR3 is CASSLFTGQYF. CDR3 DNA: TGTGCCAGCAGTTTATTTACGGGGCAGTACTTC. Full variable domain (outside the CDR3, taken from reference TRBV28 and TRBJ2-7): DVKVTQSSRYLVKRTGEKVFLECVQDMDHENMFWYRQDPGLGLRLIYFSYDVKMKEKGDIPEGYSVSREKKERFSLILESASTNQTSMYLCASSLFTGQYFGPGTRLTVT.

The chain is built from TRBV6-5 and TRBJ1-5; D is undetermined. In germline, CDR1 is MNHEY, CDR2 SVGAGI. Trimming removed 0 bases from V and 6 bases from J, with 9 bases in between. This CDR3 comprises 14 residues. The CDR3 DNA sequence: TGTGCCAGCAGTTACTCTGAAATGAGTCAGCCCCAGCATTTT. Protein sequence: CASSYSEMSQPQHF.

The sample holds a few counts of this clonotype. The CDR3 is CASSRRRTGSNEQYF. The CDR3 region has the DNA TGTGCCAGCAGTCGTAGACGGACAGGCTCGAACGAGCAGTACTTC. The chain carries TRBV12-3 or TRBV12-4 and TRBJ2-7; 7 bases map to TRBD1. The CDR3 contains 15 residues. V gave up 5 bases and J gave up 5 bases; unmatched junction bases: 12.

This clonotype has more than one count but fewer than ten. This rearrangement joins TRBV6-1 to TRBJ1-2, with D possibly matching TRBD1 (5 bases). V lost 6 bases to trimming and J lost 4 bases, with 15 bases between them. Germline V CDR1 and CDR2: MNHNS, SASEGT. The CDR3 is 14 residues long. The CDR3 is CASRLPGRIYGYTF. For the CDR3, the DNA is TGTGCCAGCAGGCTACCGGGACGGATCTATGGCTACACCTTC.

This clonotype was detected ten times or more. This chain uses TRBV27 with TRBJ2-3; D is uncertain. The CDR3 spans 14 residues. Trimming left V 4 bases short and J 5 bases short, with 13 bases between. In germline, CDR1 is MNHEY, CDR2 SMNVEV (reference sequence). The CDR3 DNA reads TGTGCCAGCAGTTCGGGTCTGCTCTTAGATACGCAGTATTTT. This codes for CASSSGLLLDTQYF.

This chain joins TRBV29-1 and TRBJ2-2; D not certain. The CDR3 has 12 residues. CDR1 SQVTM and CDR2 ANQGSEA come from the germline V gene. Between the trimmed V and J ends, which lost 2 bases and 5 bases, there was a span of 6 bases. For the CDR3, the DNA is TGCAGCGTTGAATCAACAACCGGGGAGCTGTTTTTT. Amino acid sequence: CSVESTTGELFF.

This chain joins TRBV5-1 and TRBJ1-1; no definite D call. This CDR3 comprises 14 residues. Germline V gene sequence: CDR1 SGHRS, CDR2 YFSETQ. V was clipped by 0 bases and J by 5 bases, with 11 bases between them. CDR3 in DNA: TGCGCCAGCAGCTTGGGACCCCTGGCAACTGAAGCTTTCTTT. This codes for CASSLGPLATEAFF. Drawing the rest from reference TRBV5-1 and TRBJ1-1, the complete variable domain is KAGVTQTPRYLIKTRGQQVTLSCSPISGHRSVSWYQQTPGQGLQFLFEYFSETQRNKGNFPGRFSGRQFSNSRSEMNVSTLELGDSALYLCASSLGPLATEAFFGQGTRLTVV.

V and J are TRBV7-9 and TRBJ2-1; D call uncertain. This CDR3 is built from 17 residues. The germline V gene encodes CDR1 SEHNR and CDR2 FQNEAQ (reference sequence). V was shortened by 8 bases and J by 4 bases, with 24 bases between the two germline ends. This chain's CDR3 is CASLYAAGGAQYNEQFF. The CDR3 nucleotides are TGTGCCAGCTTGTACGCCGCCGGCGGAGCCCAATACAATGAGCAGTTCTTC.

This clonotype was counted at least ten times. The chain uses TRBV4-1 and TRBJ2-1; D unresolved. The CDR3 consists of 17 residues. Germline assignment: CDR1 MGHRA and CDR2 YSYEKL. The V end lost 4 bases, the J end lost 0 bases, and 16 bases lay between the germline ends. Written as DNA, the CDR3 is TGCGCCAGCAGCCGACGGACGGGCGCGAACTCCTACAATGAGCAGTTCTTC. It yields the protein CASSRRTGANSYNEQFF.

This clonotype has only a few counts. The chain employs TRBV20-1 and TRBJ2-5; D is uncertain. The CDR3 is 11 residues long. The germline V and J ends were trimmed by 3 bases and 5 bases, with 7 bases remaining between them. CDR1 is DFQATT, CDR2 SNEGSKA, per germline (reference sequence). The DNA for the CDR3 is TGCAGTGCTAGTGTCACGGAGACCCAGTACTTC. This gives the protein CSASVTETQYF.

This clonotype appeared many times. The CDR3 sequence: CASSQEIKRGAYEQYF. The CDR3 coding sequence is TGCGCCAGCAGCCAAGAGATAAAGCGGGGGGCCTACGAGCAGTACTTC. This chain connects TRBV4-3 to TRBJ2-7; 9 bases match TRBD2. Looked up from germline, CDR1 is LGHNA and CDR2 is YSLEER. V shed 0 bases and J 2 bases; nucleotides not matched to a gene: 5. The CDR3 spans 16 residues.

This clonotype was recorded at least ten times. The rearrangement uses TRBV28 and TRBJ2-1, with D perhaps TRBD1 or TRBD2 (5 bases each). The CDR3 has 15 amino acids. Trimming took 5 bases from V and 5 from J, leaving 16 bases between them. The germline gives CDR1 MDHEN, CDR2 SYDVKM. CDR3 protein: CASSPYPGTDNEQFF. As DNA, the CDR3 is TGTGCCAGCAGTCCGTACCCCGGGACGGACAATGAGCAGTTCTTC.

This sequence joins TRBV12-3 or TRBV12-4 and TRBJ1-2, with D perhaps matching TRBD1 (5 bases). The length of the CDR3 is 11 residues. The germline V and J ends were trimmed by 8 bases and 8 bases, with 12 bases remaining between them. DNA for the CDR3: TGTGCCAGCGGTCCGGGGGACGGCTACACCTTC. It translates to CASGPGDGYTF.

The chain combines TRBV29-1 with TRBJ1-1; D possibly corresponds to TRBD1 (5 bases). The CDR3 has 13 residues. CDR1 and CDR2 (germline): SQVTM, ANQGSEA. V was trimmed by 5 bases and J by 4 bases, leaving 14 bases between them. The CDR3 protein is CSVFSGHGTEAFF. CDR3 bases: TGCAGCGTTTTCAGTGGACACGGCACTGAAGCTTTCTTT.

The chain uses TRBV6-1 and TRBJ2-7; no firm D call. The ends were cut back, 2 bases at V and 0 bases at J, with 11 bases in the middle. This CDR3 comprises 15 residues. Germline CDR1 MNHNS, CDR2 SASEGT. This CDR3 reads CASSEFGRSSYEQYF. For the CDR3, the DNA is TGTGCCAGCAGTGAATTCGGCAGGTCCTCCTACGAGCAGTACTTC.

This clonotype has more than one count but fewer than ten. CDR3 coding DNA: TGTGCCAGCAGTCCGGAGAGTCTGAGGGACAGGGGAAGCGGCTACACCTTC. Protein sequence: CASSPESLRDRGSGYTF. The chain is built from TRBV28 and TRBJ1-2, with 10 nucleotides matching TRBD1. This CDR3 has 17 residues. The V and J ends lost 5 bases and 8 bases, in that order; junction bases with no gene match: 17. The V gene's germline CDR1 is MDHEN and CDR2 SYDVKM.

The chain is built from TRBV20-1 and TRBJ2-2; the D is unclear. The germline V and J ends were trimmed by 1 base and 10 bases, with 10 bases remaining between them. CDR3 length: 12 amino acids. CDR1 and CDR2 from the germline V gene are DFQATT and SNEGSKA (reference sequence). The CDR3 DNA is TGCAGTGCTAGAGCGTCTCCTGTGGAGCTGTTTTTT. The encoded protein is CSARASPVELFF.

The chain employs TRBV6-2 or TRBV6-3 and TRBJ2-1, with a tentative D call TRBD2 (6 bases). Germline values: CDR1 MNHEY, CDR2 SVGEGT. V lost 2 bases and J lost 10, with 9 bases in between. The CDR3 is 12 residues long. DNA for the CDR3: TGTGCCAGCAGTTACATGGAGGGGGAGCAGTTCTTC. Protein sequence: CASSYMEGEQFF.

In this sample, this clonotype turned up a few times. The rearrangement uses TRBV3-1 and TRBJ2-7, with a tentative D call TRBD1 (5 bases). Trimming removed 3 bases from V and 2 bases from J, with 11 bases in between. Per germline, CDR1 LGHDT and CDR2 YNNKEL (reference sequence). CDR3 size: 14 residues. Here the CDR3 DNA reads TGTGCCAGCAGCCACAGGGTCCCCACCTACGAGCAGTACTTC. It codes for CASSHRVPTYEQYF.

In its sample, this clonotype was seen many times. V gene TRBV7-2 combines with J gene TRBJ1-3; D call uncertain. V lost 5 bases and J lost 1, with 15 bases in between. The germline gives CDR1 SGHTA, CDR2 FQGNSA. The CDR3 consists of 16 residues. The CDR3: CASSPFFGESGNTIYF. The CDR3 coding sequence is TGTGCCAGCAGCCCATTTTTTGGGGAATCTGGAAACACCATATATTTT.